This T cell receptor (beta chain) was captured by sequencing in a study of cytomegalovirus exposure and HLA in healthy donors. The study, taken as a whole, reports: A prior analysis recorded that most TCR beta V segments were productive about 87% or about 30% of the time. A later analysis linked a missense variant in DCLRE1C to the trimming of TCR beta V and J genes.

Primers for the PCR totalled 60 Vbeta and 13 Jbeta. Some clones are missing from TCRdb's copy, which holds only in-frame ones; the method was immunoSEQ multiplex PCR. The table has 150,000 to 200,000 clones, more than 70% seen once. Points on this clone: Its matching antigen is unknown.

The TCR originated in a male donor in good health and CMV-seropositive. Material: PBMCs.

CDR3 in amino acids: CASSRLGQGGEQYF. CDR3 nucleotide sequence: TGCGCCAGCAGCCGACTCGGACAGGGGGGCGAGCAGTACTTC. The chain combines TRBV5-1 with TRBJ2-7; 10 bases map to TRBD1. The CDR3 totals 14 residues. CDR1 and CDR2 from the germline V gene are SGHRS and YFSETQ. The V and J ends lost 4 bases and 6 bases, in that order; junction bases with no gene match: 7.